This entry describes one T cell receptor (beta chain). These data come from a study of T cell changes during pregnancy in multiple sclerosis. Germline lookup yields CDR1 MNHEY and CDR2 SMNVEV (reference sequence). V was shortened by 6 bases and J by 4 bases, with 6 bases between the two germline ends. The CDR3 runs to 11 residues. Sequencing was performed with immunoSEQ multiplex PCR; in TCRdb, only in-frame clones are kept and a portion is missing. The sample has approximately 99,000 clones; 90% are singletons. The clonotype was recovered from a female donor in good health, enrolled as a control in a pregnancy study. The material sequenced was peripheral blood, taken in the second trimester of pregnancy. This chain connects TRBV27 to TRBJ1-2; D not resolved. DNA of the CDR3: TGTGCCAGCAGCTCCGGCTATGGCTACACCTTC. It codes for CASSSGYGYTF.